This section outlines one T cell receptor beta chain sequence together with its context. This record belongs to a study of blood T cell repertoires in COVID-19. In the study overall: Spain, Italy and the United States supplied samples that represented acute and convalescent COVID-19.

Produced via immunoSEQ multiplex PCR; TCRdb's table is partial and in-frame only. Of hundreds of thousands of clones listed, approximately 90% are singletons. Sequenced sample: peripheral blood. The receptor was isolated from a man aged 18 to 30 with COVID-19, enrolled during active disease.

The DNA of the CDR3 is TGCGCCAGCAGCCAACATGACAGGGCTGGGGCCAACGTCCTGACTTTC. Encoded protein: CASSQHDRAGANVLTF. The V and J genes are TRBV4-1 and TRBJ2-6; TRBD1 matches 7 bases. Germline V CDR1 and CDR2: MGHRA, YSYEKL. This CDR3 has 16 residues. V lost 2 bases and J lost 2; bases outside the gene matches: 3.